The 12 T cell receptor beta chains in this list originate from one sample, sequenced in a study of shared clonotypes between healthy human individuals. The table came from immunoSEQ multiplex PCR; TCRdb's copy has only in-frame clones and leaves some out. In the table there are nearly 1 million clones, over 75% of which are singletons. Sequenced sample: memory CD4+ T cells sorted from blood. Subset in this sample: CD45RA-negative fraction. Receptors originate from a man between 18 and 29 years old in good health.

This chain connects TRBV7-2 to TRBJ1-3; D gene ambiguous. Trimming shortened V by 6 bases and J by 0 bases, and 6 bases separated the two germline ends. The CDR3 covers 13 residues. The germline CDR1 and CDR2 sequences are SGHTA and FQGNSA. CDR3 sequence: CASRIASGNTIYF. The CDR3 coding sequence is TGTGCCAGCAGGATTGCCTCTGGAAACACCATATATTTT.

The chain couples TRBV12-1 to TRBJ2-7; the table's D call TRBD2 went unverified against the DNA. TRBV12-1 is deemed a pseudogene. The CDR3 loop spans 14 amino acids. In DNA form, the CDR3 reads TGTGCCAGCAGCTTTGGTACTAGCAGCTACGAGCAGTACTTC. Translation: CASSFGTSSYEQYF.

This chain links TRBV5-5 with TRBJ1-1; no clear D. The V end was cut by 0 bases, the J end by 1 base, with 10 bases between. Germline CDR1 reads SGHKS; CDR2 reads YYEKEE (reference sequence). The length of the CDR3 is 15 residues. Written as DNA, the CDR3 is TGTGCCAGCAGCTTGGGGACCGTCGGGAACACTGAAGCTTTCTTT. Translation: CASSLGTVGNTEAFF.

This chain connects TRBV25-1 to TRBJ2-3; the D call may be TRBD1 or TRBD2 (6 bases each). The CDR3 runs to 15 residues. V lost 3 bases, J lost 4 bases, and 14 bases lay in between. Germline CDR1 MGHDK, CDR2 SYGVNS. The CDR3 DNA sequence: TGTGCCAGCAGTGATTTAGGGGGGATTGCAGATACGCAGTATTTT. Translated, it gives CASSDLGGIADTQYF.

The rearrangement links TRBV19 to TRBJ2-2, with TRBD1 matching 8 bases. Trimming took 4 bases from V and 6 from J; bases not matched to a gene: 4. The CDR3 is made up of 14 amino acids. The V gene's germline CDR1 is LNHDA and CDR2 SQIVND (reference sequence). This chain's CDR3 is CASSTTGVAGELFF. CDR3 sequence (DNA): TGTGCCAGTAGTACGACAGGGGTCGCCGGGGAGCTGTTTTTT.

The V gene is TRBV5-1, the J gene TRBJ1-2, with D possibly TRBD1 on 5 matching bases. V gave up 4 bases and J gave up 2 bases, with 12 bases separating them. CDR3 length: 14 amino acids. Per germline, CDR1 SGHRS and CDR2 YFSETQ. CDR3 DNA sequence: TGCGCCAGCAGCCTCGCAGGGTGGAACTATGGCTACACCTTC. Translated: CASSLAGWNYGYTF.

CDR3 sequence (DNA): TGTGCCAGCAGCTGGACAGGGGTCACCGGGGAGCTGTTTTTT. Translation gives CASSWTGVTGELFF. The chain links TRBV6-5 to TRBJ2-2; 9 bases line up with TRBD1. This CDR3 region has 14 residues. The junction had 3 bases not matched to a gene; V was cut back by 6 bases and J by 4 bases. Germline CDR1 reads MNHEY; CDR2 reads SVGAGI.

V usage is TRBV2 and J usage is TRBJ2-5, with a weak D call TRBD1 (6 bases). Germline CDR1 is SNHLY and CDR2 is FYNNEI. Trimming took off 7 bases at V and 4 bases at J, with 10 bases between the two ends. The length of the CDR3 is 12 residues. The CDR3 sequence: CASTGERETQYF. CDR3 coding DNA: TGTGCCAGCACAGGGGAGAGAGAGACCCAGTACTTC.

V usage is TRBV5-8 and J usage is TRBJ2-1; no clear D gene. The CDR3 extends over 15 amino acids. CDR1 and CDR2 (germline): SGHTS, YDEGEE. V lost 0 bases to trimming and J lost 5 bases, with 12 bases between them. The CDR3 loop is CASSLAILLNNEQFF. The CDR3 DNA is TGTGCCAGCAGCTTGGCTATCTTGCTGAACAATGAGCAGTTCTTC.

The chain uses TRBV7-9 and TRBJ1-1; D is unresolved. The CDR3 spans 13 residues. Germline V gene sequence: CDR1 SEHNR, CDR2 FQNEAQ (reference sequence). Trimming cost V 1 base and J 4 bases, with 7 bases left between them. The CDR3 spells CASSLVGPTEAFF. The DNA for the CDR3 is TGTGCCAGCAGCTTAGTCGGGCCCACTGAAGCTTTCTTT.

This chain connects TRBV6-1 to TRBJ1-5; D is ambiguous. The germline gives CDR1 MNHNS, CDR2 SASEGT. Deletions cut 3 bases from V and 1 base from J, with 10 bases between. This CDR3 has 15 amino acids. The chain's CDR3 is CASSDFTVSNQPQHF. CDR3 coding DNA: TGTGCCAGCAGTGATTTCACGGTCAGCAATCAGCCCCAGCATTTT.

The J gene is TRBJ2-5, the V gene TRBV2; no clear D gene. Trimming took 3 bases from V and 4 from J, leaving 18 bases between them. Germline CDR1 SNHLY, CDR2 FYNNEI. This CDR3 has 16 residues. Written as DNA, the CDR3 is TGTGCCAGCAGTGACTCAGGCGGCTACTATGCAGAGACCCAGTACTTC. Translation: CASSDSGGYYAETQYF.